A single sample is the source of the 21 T cell receptor beta chains below, sequenced in a study of control samples from healthy donors and cancer patients. TCRdb's table, derived via immunoSEQ multiplex PCR, lists solely in-frame clones and lacks some. The table lists about 130,000 clones, 90% of them singletons. Sequenced sample: blood. Source of these receptors: a man aged 40-49 years in good health.

The chain combines TRBV6-5 with TRBJ2-5; 7 bases are shared with TRBD1. V lost 8 bases to trimming and J lost 1 base; unmatched junction nucleotides: 7. The CDR3 contains 14 residues. Germline CDR1 MNHEY, CDR2 SVGAGI. CDR3 protein: CASSRQGTQETQYF. Here the CDR3 DNA reads TGTGCCAGCTCCAGACAGGGCACCCAAGAGACCCAGTACTTC.

V gene TRBV3-1 (or the pseudogene TRBV3-2) combines with J gene TRBJ2-5, with 7 bases matching TRBD1. The CDR3 consists of 13 residues. V shed 5 bases, J shed 0 bases, and the junction held 0 bases outside the gene matches. Germline V lookup: CDR1 LGHDT, CDR2 YNNKEL (reference sequence). The CDR3, as DNA: TGTGCCAGCAGCGGGACAGACCAAGAGACCCAGTACTTC. It translates to CASSGTDQETQYF.

This clone has a single count. The same CDR3 is also encoded by other DNA sequences in this sample. The J gene is TRBJ1-6, the V gene TRBV19, with 8 bases that match TRBD1. The germline gives CDR1 LNHDA, CDR2 SQIVND (reference sequence). The CDR3 is made up of 16 amino acids. V gave up 3 bases and J gave up 8 bases; unmatched junction bases: 9. The CDR3 sequence: CASSIAQGQGDSPLHF. CDR3 in DNA: TGTGCCAGTAGTATTGCTCAAGGACAGGGTGATTCACCCCTCCACTTT. Based on the CDR3 plus reference TRBV19 and TRBJ1-6, the full variable domain is DGGITQSPKYLFRKEGQNVTLSCEQNLNHDAMYWYRQDPGQGLRLIYYSQIVNDFQKGDIAEGYSVSREKKESFPLTVTSAQKNPTAFYLCASSIAQGQGDSPLHFGNGTRLTVT.

This clone is a singleton in its sample. The rearrangement joins TRBV28 to TRBJ2-3; tentative D call: TRBD2 (5 bases). This CDR3 comprises 15 residues. The germline V gene encodes CDR1 MDHEN and CDR2 SYDVKM. V gave up 4 bases and J gave up 1 base, with 12 bases separating them. The CDR3 is CASSSRIGGTDTQYF. CDR3 in DNA: TGTGCCAGCAGTTCGAGGATCGGGGGCACAGATACGCAGTATTTT. Drawing the rest from reference TRBV28 and TRBJ2-3, the complete variable domain is DVKVTQSSRYLVKRTGEKVFLECVQDMDHENMFWYRQDPGLGLRLIYFSYDVKMKEKGDIPEGYSVSREKKERFSLILESASTNQTSMYLCASSSRIGGTDTQYFGPGTRLTVL.

The chain uses TRBV7-9 and TRBJ1-6, with D perhaps matching TRBD1 (5 bases). V lost 0 bases and J lost 10, with 10 bases in between. Germline V gives CDR1 SEHNR, CDR2 FQNEAQ (reference sequence). The CDR3 is 14 residues long. CDR3 region: CASSLAGTRSPLHF. The CDR3, as DNA: TGTGCCAGCAGCTTAGCCGGGACCAGGTCACCCCTCCACTTT.

The chain carries TRBV6-5 and TRBJ1-6; the match to TRBD1 covers 7 bases. The CDR3 is made up of 13 amino acids. The germline gives CDR1 MNHEY, CDR2 SVGAGI. V lost 7 bases to trimming and J lost 6 bases; unmatched junction nucleotides: 3. The CDR3 protein is CASMDRTNSPLHF. In DNA form, the CDR3 reads TGTGCCAGCATGGACAGGACTAATTCACCCCTCCACTTT.

The CDR3 region has the DNA TGCGCCAGCAGCCCATCCGGGACAGGGGACCAAGAGACCCAGTACTTC. Its translation is CASSPSGTGDQETQYF. The rearrangement joins TRBV10-1 to TRBJ2-5; 10 nucleotides match TRBD1. Germline CDR1 is WNHNN and CDR2 is SYGVQD (reference sequence). V gave up 6 bases and J gave up 0 bases; unmatched junction bases: 7. The CDR3 has 16 amino acids.

The chain employs TRBV7-2 and TRBJ2-1; 14 bases are a match to TRBD2. Per germline, CDR1 SGHTA and CDR2 FQGNSA. V trimming: 5 bases; J trimming: 10 bases; junction bases outside the gene matches: 10. The CDR3 spans 16 residues. The chain's CDR3 is CASSPAGTSGGGEQFF. The CDR3 coding sequence is TGTGCCAGCAGCCCCGCCGGGACTAGCGGGGGAGGGGAGCAGTTCTTC.

This clone appeared once. CDR3 amino acids: CASSESGLGETQYF. The CDR3 coding sequence is TGCGCCAGCAGTGAGTCGGGGTTGGGCGAGACCCAGTACTTC. The V call is TRBV10-1, the J call TRBJ2-5; D uncertain. With 0 bases removed from V and 5 bases from J, the gap between germline ends came to 10 bases. In germline, CDR1 is WNHNN, CDR2 SYGVQD (reference sequence). CDR3 length: 14 amino acids.

This clone appeared a single time. The chain uses TRBV21-1 and TRBJ2-2; the D call TRBD1 from the table was never checked on the DNA. TRBV21-1 is a pseudogene. The CDR3 sequence is 22 residues long. For the CDR3, the DNA is TGTGCCAGCAGCAATTCTCCTAAAACCTCGACAGGGCGGGTTGGGGACACCGGGGAGCTGTTTTTT. It yields the protein CASSNSPKTSTGRVGDTGELFF.

J is TRBJ1-5 and V is TRBV30, with D possibly matching TRBD1 (5 bases). This CDR3 spans 13 amino acids. The V gene lost 4 bases and the J gene lost 6 bases, with 13 bases spanning the gap. CDR1 and CDR2 from the germline V gene are GTSNPN and SVGIG (reference sequence). The CDR3 DNA sequence: TGTGCCTGGACCGGGGCGATGGGTCAGCCCCAGCATTTT. This encodes CAWTGAMGQPQHF. The entire variable domain, with the rest obtained from reference TRBV30 and TRBJ1-5, is as follows: SQTIHQWPATLVQPVGSPLSLECTVEGTSNPNLYWYRQAAGRGLQLLFYSVGIGQISSEVPQNLSASRPQDRQFILSSKKLLLSDSGFYLCAWTGAMGQPQHFGDGTRLSIL.

The rearrangement links TRBV5-1 to TRBJ1-1, with D perhaps TRBD1 (5 bases). Germline CDR1 reads SGHRS; CDR2 reads YFSETQ. The V gene lost 4 bases and the J gene lost 1 base, with 11 bases spanning the gap. The CDR3 loop spans 14 amino acids. The CDR3 loop is CASSLKDRNTEAFF. CDR3 nucleotide sequence: TGCGCCAGCAGCCTCAAAGACAGGAACACTGAAGCTTTCTTT. Complete variable domain (other parts from reference TRBV5-1 and TRBJ1-1): KAGVTQTPRYLIKTRGQQVTLSCSPISGHRSVSWYQQTPGQGLQFLFEYFSETQRNKGNFPGRFSGRQFSNSRSEMNVSTLELGDSALYLCASSLKDRNTEAFFGQGTRLTVV.

This clone was seen more than once but under ten times. The chain recombines TRBV5-1 with TRBJ2-5; TRBD1 is a possible D gene (6 bases). This CDR3 is 14 amino acids long. The V gene lost 4 bases and the J gene lost 2 bases, with 12 bases spanning the gap. Germline V CDR1 and CDR2: SGHRS, YFSETQ. The CDR3 DNA reads as TGCGCCAGCAGCGCGACAGGACCGCAAGAGACCCAGTACTTC. This encodes CASSATGPQETQYF.

The V and J genes are TRBV6-5 and TRBJ1-5; unclear D gene. Trimming stripped 3 bases from V and 0 bases from J, with 9 bases between. Germline values: CDR1 MNHEY, CDR2 SVGAGI. This CDR3 is 15 amino acids long. The CDR3 DNA sequence: TGTGCCAGCAGTTATGGCAGCTCTAGCAATCAGCCCCAGCATTTT. Its protein is CASSYGSSSNQPQHF.

This clone was seen just once. The chain employs TRBV7-3 and TRBJ2-1, with D possibly TRBD1 on 6 matching bases. Germline-derived CDR1 and CDR2 are SGHTA and FQGTGA. The CDR3 sequence is 14 residues long. Trimming removed 2 bases at V and 4 bases at J, with 9 bases between. The CDR3 reads CASSLDRQYNEQFF. The CDR3 DNA sequence: TGTGCCAGCAGCTTAGACAGGCAGTACAATGAGCAGTTCTTC.

The V and J genes are TRBV3-1 (or the pseudogene TRBV3-2) and TRBJ2-7; no clear D. The V gene lost 1 base and the J gene lost 0 bases, with 22 bases spanning the gap. This CDR3 spans 19 amino acids. The germline gives CDR1 LGHDT, CDR2 YNNKEL (reference sequence). CDR3 bases: TGTGCCAGCAGCCAAGTACTGCTTCCCCAAGCCTACCACTCCTACGAGCAGTACTTC. The encoded protein is CASSQVLLPQAYHSYEQYF.

The J gene is TRBJ2-1, the V gene TRBV15; no clear D. V was shortened by 1 base and J by 3 bases, with 4 bases between the two germline ends. Germline-derived CDR1 and CDR2 are LNHNV and YYDKDF (reference sequence). The CDR3 has 13 residues. The CDR3 bases are TGTGCCACCAGCAGAGGGTACTACAATGAGCAGTTCTTC. Protein: CATSRGYYNEQFF.

The chain couples TRBV10-3 to TRBJ1-6; TRBD1 agrees at 9 bases. Looked up from germline, CDR1 is ENHRY and CDR2 is SYGVKD. Germline trimming cut 6 bases from V and 6 bases from J; bases unmatched to any gene: 9. CDR3 length: 16 residues. The CDR3 region has the DNA TGTGCCATCAGCGGAACGGGACAGGGAAGTAATTCACCCCTCCACTTT. This gives the protein CAISGTGQGSNSPLHF.

V is TRBV5-3 and J is TRBJ2-7; D is possibly TRBD1 (6 bases). TRBV5-3 is an ORF, with its function uncertain. The CDR3 covers 12 residues. Trimming shortened V by 8 bases and J by 4 bases, and 13 bases separated the two germline ends. In DNA form, the CDR3 reads TGTGCCAGGGTTGCAGGGGATTACGAGCAGTACTTC. Translation gives CARVAGDYEQYF.

The chain joins TRBV6-2 or TRBV6-3 to TRBJ2-1; D is unclear. Trimming took off 2 bases at V and 6 bases at J, with 11 bases between the two ends. CDR3 length equals 14 residues. Looked up from germline, CDR1 is MNHEY and CDR2 is SVGEGT. CDR3 in amino acids: CASSYSQPGNEQFF. Here the CDR3 DNA reads TGTGCCAGCAGTTACAGTCAACCCGGCAATGAGCAGTTCTTC.

This chain links TRBV2 with TRBJ2-3; 10 bases fit TRBD2. The V gene end was trimmed by 6 bases and the J gene end by 5 bases; junction bases not matched to a gene: 5. The CDR3 extends over 14 amino acids. Germline values: CDR1 SNHLY, CDR2 FYNNEI. The chain's CDR3 is CASRGAGGQDTQYF. CDR3 DNA: TGTGCCAGCAGAGGAGCGGGGGGGCAAGATACGCAGTATTTT.